This T cell receptor (beta chain) was obtained from a study of breast tumors, draining lymph nodes, adjacent tissues. TCRdb re-derived calls from the multiplex PCR reads in MiXCR, one entry per CDR3 protein. The repertoire holds under 350,000 distinct CDR3 sequences, over 30% seen once, with about 1% in the top ten. A remark on this clonotype: This may arise from a read error, as a much more abundant clone is one base away.

Breast cancer patients provided tissue from their axillary draining lymph nodes. The CDR3 is 14 residues long. Germline CDR1 and CDR2: SGHTA and FQGTGA. Source material: axillary lymph node tissue. V and J are TRBV7-3 and TRBJ2-2; D ambiguous. The receptor was derived from a female donor with breast cancer. Some clones in this sample may be carry-over from other donors' samples. Here the CDR3 DNA reads TGTGCCAGCAGCTTGTCGACGAACGCCGGGGAGCTGTTTTTT. Translating gives CASSLSTNAGELFF. Together with reference TRBV7-3 and TRBJ2-2, the CDR3 gives the full variable domain: GAGVSQTPSNKVTEKGKYVELRCDPISGHTALYWYRQSLGQGPEFLIYFQGTGAADDSGLPNDRFFAVRPEGSVSTLKIQRTERGDSAVYLCASSLSTNAGELFFGEGSRLTVL.